The following is a T cell receptor (beta chain) sequence with its context. This entry is derived from a study of human T cells and chemical hapten exposure. This CDR3 has 14 amino acids. Germline V gene data show CDR1 as KGHSH and CDR2 as LQKENI. V lost 3 bases, J lost 5 bases, and 13 bases lay in between. Attachment of unique molecular identifiers to individual cDNA molecules was performed in the library. TCRdb re-called the RACE reads with MiXCR, one entry per CDR3 protein. The sample consists of about 82,000 distinct CDR3 sequences, 10% to 15% of them appearing once. The time point denotes: patch test 3, about 24 weeks after DPC sensitization. Treatment meaning: therapeutic diphenylcyclopropenone sensitization with weekly scalp DPC. The study extracted total RNA from unfractionated whole blood.

The source was whole blood, collected in connection with sensitization to the hapten diphenylcyclopropenone (DPC). The TCR originated in a woman between 45 and 65 years old with alopecia areata. Some clones in this sample may be carry-over from other donors' samples. This rearrangement joins TRBV18 to TRBJ2-5; D is uncertain. This chain's CDR3 is CASSPTTPPETQYF. The CDR3 region has the DNA TGTGCCAGCTCACCTACGACCCCTCCGGAGACCCAGTACTTC.